Detailed here is one T cell receptor beta chain. This entry comes from a study of blood T cell repertoires in COVID-19. Sequenced by immunoSEQ multiplex PCR; TCRdb stores in-frame clones only, minus some. Of 200,000 to 250,000 clones in the sample, around four fifths were seen once. V was pared by 1 base and J by 4 bases, with 8 bases between. This CDR3 is 13 amino acids long. Per germline, CDR1 SGHRS and CDR2 YFSETQ. The chain is built from TRBV5-1 and TRBJ1-2; D remains unclear. The specimen was peripheral blood. The clonotype originates from a woman older than 75 with active or convalescent COVID-19. CDR3 loop: CASSLNSPYGYTF. CDR3 DNA: TGCGCCAGCAGCTTGAACAGTCCCTATGGCTACACCTTC.